This is a list of T cell receptor beta chains from one sample in a study of T-cell reconstitution after alpha-beta-depleted transplantation in children. TCRdb redid the calling of the PCR reads with MiXCR, one entry per CDR3 protein. Of about 830,000 distinct CDR3 sequences in the sample, less than 20% were seen once. The starting material was PBMCs, mostly from graft donor cells, obtained 360 days after TCRalphabeta/CD19-depleted stem cell transplant. The receptors derive from a male patient younger than 18 who had a stem cell transplant for acute lymphoblastic leukemia, so the T cells may come from the graft donor. The CDR3 runs from the conserved cysteine through the conserved F or W. The D gene is left open where the match is weak. Clone size, where shown, is once, few, many, or a class for clones that have expanded.

TRBD2,TRBJ2-7,-,TRBV4-1,CASSQDGLAGGQGEQYF,TGCGCCAGCAGCCAAGATGGGCTAGCGGGAGGGCAGGGCGAGCAGTACTTC
-,TRBJ2-7,few,TRBV29-1,CSAQVAYPLYEQYF,TGCAGCGCCCAGGTCGCCTACCCCCTCTACGAGCAGTACTTC
TRBD1,TRBJ2-4,few,TRBV5-1,CASSSTGGARKSIQYF,TGCGCCAGCAGCAGTACAGGGGGCGCACGAAAAAGCATTCAGTACTTC
-,TRBJ2-1,many,TRBV20-1,CSARDRSAEQFF,TGCAGTGCTAGAGATCGCAGCGCTGAGCAGTTCTTC
TRBD2,TRBJ2-7,-,TRBV13,CASSSTSGPSYEQYF,TGTGCCAGCAGCTCCACTAGCGGGCCTTCCTACGAGCAGTACTTC
-,TRBJ1-1,-,TRBV7-9,CASRAGHSTEAFF,TGTGCCAGCAGGGCGGGACACAGCACTGAAGCTTTCTTT
TRBD2,TRBJ2-7,few,TRBV20-1,CSAKPPGTLTSFYEQYF,TGCAGTGCTAAACCGCCAGGTACCTTGACTAGCTTCTACGAGCAGTACTTC
-,TRBJ2-3,-,TRBV7-3,CASGLGGGTDTQYF,TGTGCCAGCGGTCTTGGGGGAGGCACAGATACGCAGTATTTT
TRBD1,TRBJ1-1,-,TRBV12-3/TRBV12-4,CASTLTGGNTEAFF,TGTGCCAGCACCCTGACAGGGGGGAACACTGAAGCTTTCTTT
-,TRBJ1-5,-,TRBV20-1,CSAREWQGSNQPQHF,TGCAGTGCTAGAGAATGGCAGGGCAGCAATCAGCCCCAGCATTTT
-,TRBJ2-6,-,TRBV5-1,CASSFSPDRLFSGANVLTF,TGCGCCAGCAGCTTCAGCCCCGACAGACTATTCTCTGGGGCCAACGTCCTGACTTTC
TRBD1,TRBJ1-5,many,TRBV27,CASSFGTGNQPQHF,TGTGCCAGCAGTTTTGGGACAGGCAATCAGCCCCAGCATTTT
TRBD1,TRBJ1-6,-,TRBV20-1,CSAHDPGTGGNSPLHF,TGCAGTGCTCACGATCCCGGGACAGGGGGTAATTCACCCCTCCACTTT
-,TRBJ2-3,-,TRBV20-1,CSARDTGMGTDTQYF,TGCAGTGCTAGAGATACAGGGATGGGCACAGATACGCAGTATTTT
-,TRBJ1-4,many,TRBV29-1,CSVEEEDTEKLFF,TGCAGCGTTGAAGAGGAGGACACTGAAAAACTGTTTTTT
-,TRBJ2-3,few,TRBV2,CASSEADRESTDTQYF,TGTGCCAGCAGTGAAGCGGATCGCGAAAGCACAGATACGCAGTATTTT
-,TRBJ2-3,-,TRBV6-2/TRBV6-3,CASSYGWYTQYF,TGTGCCAGCAGTTACGGGTGGTATACGCAGTATTTT
-,TRBJ1-2,few,TRBV20-1,CISREHRGYGYTF,TGCATCTCAAGGGAGCACCGGGGCTATGGCTACACCTTC
TRBD1,TRBJ2-7,-,TRBV7-9,CASSFAPDRGSYEQYF,TGTGCCAGCAGCTTCGCCCCGGACAGGGGTTCTTACGAGCAGTACTTC
-,TRBJ1-6,-,TRBV13,CASSFGAGTNSPLHF,TGTGCCAGCAGCTTTGGGGCAGGCACTAATTCACCCCTCCACTTT
-,TRBJ2-1,many,TRBV28,CASSFRVIAYYNEQFF,TGTGCCAGCAGTTTCCGGGTCATCGCTTACTACAATGAGCAGTTCTTC
-,TRBJ2-3,-,TRBV7-2,CASSLRGATSTDTQYF,TGTGCCAGCAGCTTGCGCGGGGCCACTAGCACAGATACGCAGTATTTT
-,TRBJ2-1,few,TRBV5-1,CASSLGLDSSYNEQFF,TGCGCCAGCAGCTTGGGACTTGACAGCTCCTACAATGAGCAGTTCTTC
-,TRBJ2-5,few,TRBV6-5,CASSYVGNIEETQYF,TGTGCCAGCAGTTACGTGGGGAATATTGAAGAGACCCAGTACTTC
-,TRBJ2-1,many,TRBV7-9,CASSLGTGSDEQFF,TGTGCCAGCAGCTTGGGTACAGGGTCCGATGAGCAGTTCTTC
TRBD1,TRBJ2-7,-,TRBV20-1,CSARDMGQGLVSFPYF,TGCAGTGCTAGAGATATGGGACAGGGGCTGGTCTCTTTCCCGTACTTC
TRBD1,TRBJ2-1,few,TRBV15,CATSLFGRGILRSNNEQFF,TGTGCCACCAGCCTTTTTGGCAGGGGGATCCTGAGGTCCAACAATGAGCAGTTCTTC
TRBD1,TRBJ2-6,-,TRBV5-1,CASSLLTQGALSGANVLTF,TGCGCCAGCAGCCTACTGACGCAGGGGGCCCTGTCTGGGGCCAACGTCCTGACTTTC
TRBD2,TRBJ2-3,-,TRBV5-4,CASRIIAGAPDTQYF,TGTGCCAGCAGGATAATAGCGGGAGCCCCAGATACGCAGTATTTT
-,TRBJ2-7,many,TRBV7-9,CASSPGPYEQYF,TGTGCCAGCAGCCCCGGGCCCTACGAGCAGTACTTC
-,TRBJ2-3,few,TRBV5-5,CASSPIVRGTPPDTQYF,TGTGCCAGCAGCCCGATTGTGCGGGGCACTCCCCCAGATACGCAGTATTTT
TRBD1,TRBJ1-4,few,TRBV18,CASSPDRAAEKLFF,TGTGCCAGCTCACCGGACAGGGCGGCTGAAAAACTGTTTTTT
TRBD1,TRBJ2-7,-,TRBV5-1,CASTTGGGRTDEQYF,TGCGCCAGCACAACAGGGGGCGGGCGTACTGACGAGCAGTACTTC
TRBD1,TRBJ2-6,-,TRBV3-1,CASSKWRRDSLSGANVLTF,TGTGCCAGCAGCAAGTGGCGCAGGGACAGTCTCTCTGGGGCCAACGTCCTGACTTTC
TRBD1,TRBJ2-7,many,TRBV9,CASSVGGTGITYEQYF,TGTGCCAGCAGCGTAGGGGGGACAGGGATAACCTACGAGCAGTACTTC
TRBD2,TRBJ2-1,many,TRBV12-3/TRBV12-4,CASSPPGLAGFCEQFF,TGTGCCAGCAGTCCCCCGGGACTAGCGGGGTTCTGTGAGCAGTTCTTC
-,TRBJ2-7,-,TRBV18,CASSPPSVYEQYF,TGTGCCAGCTCACCACCTAGCGTCTACGAGCAGTACTTC
-,TRBJ2-2,-,TRBV24-1,CATSGWRDHANTGELFF,TGTGCCACCAGTGGGTGGAGGGACCACGCGAACACCGGGGAGCTGTTTTTT
-,TRBJ2-6,-,TRBV27,CASSWGISGANVLTF,TGTGCCAGCAGTTGGGGAATCTCTGGGGCCAACGTCCTGACTTTC